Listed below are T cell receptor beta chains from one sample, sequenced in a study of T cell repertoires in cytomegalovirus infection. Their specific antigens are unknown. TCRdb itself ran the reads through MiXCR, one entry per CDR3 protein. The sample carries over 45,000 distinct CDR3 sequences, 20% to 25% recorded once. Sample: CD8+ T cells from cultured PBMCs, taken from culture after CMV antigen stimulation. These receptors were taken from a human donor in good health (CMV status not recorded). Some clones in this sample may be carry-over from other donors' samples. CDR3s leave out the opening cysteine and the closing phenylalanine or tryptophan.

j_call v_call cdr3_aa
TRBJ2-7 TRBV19 ASSMLLDVRIREQY
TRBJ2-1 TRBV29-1 SSSYNEQF
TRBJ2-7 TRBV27 ASSLRGTGTYEQY
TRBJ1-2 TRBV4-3 ASSQAAQTNYGYT
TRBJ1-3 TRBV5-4 ASRDGGANSGNTIY
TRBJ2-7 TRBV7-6 ASSLGTGGSYEQY
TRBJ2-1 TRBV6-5 ASSRDPYSYNEQF
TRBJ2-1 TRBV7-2 ASSLGAGQQF
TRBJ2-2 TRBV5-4 ASSSAGGEDTGELF
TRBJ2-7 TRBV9 ASSVGDSEQY
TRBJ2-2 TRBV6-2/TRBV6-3 ASSYSLPGELF
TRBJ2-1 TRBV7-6 ASRPSKEALNEQF
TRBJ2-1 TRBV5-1 ASSTGKNEQF
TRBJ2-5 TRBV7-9 ASSPRHQETQY
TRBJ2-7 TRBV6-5 ASSYSGTPLFSSYEQY
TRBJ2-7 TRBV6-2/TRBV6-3 ASSYGTGIENEQY
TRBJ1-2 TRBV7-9 ASSLASYEGDGYT
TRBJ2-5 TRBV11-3 ASSDSQGNEGGETQY
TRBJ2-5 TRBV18 ASSPRTSGRQETQY
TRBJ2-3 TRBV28 ASSLLQTSKTDTQY
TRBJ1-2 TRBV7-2 ASSPRTGPGGYT
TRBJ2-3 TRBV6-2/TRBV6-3 AGRDRGRDTQY
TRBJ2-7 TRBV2 ASFPGHTYEQY
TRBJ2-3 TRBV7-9 ASSRTSGGSADTQY
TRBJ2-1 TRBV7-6 ASSPGLAGVAYNEQF
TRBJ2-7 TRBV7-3 ASSLSSAGDEQY
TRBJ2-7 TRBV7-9 ASSFPGGTYEQY
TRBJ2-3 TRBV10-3 AISASGGATDTQY
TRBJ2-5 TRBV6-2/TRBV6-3 ASSSPPPGLDIQETQY